These T cell receptor beta chains were read from a single sample in a study of T cells in Graves' hyperthyroidism and ophthalmopathy. TCRdb reanalysed the multiplex PCR reads using MiXCR and keeps one entry per CDR3 protein. The sample lists hundreds of thousands of distinct CDR3 sequences, approximately 14% occurring once. The source material was blood. These receptors were obtained from a woman aged 18-35 years with Graves' hyperthyroidism. Both conserved end residues are part of each CDR3. The order of the fields is D gene, clone size, J gene, V gene, CDR3 DNA, CDR3 protein. The D gene is left open where the match is weak. Not every row has a clone size; where given, it reads once, few, many or a size class.

d_gene: NA
abundance: NA
j_gene: TRBJ1-4
v_gene: TRBV4-1
CDR3nt: TGCGCCAGCAGCCAAGTGATAAGGAATCCCGGGAGAAAACTGTTTTTT
CDR3aa: CASSQVIRNPGRKLFF

d_gene: NA
abundance: many
j_gene: TRBJ2-1
v_gene: TRBV20-1
CDR3nt: TGCAGTGCTAACACCGGGAGAATCCGGAATGAGCAGTTCTTC
CDR3aa: CSANTGRIRNEQFF

d_gene: NA
abundance: few
j_gene: TRBJ2-3
v_gene: TRBV5-1
CDR3nt: TGCGCCAGCAGCTTGCAGCGGGCAGATACGCAGTATTTT
CDR3aa: CASSLQRADTQYF

d_gene: TRBD1
abundance: many
j_gene: TRBJ2-2
v_gene: TRBV9
CDR3nt: TGTGCCAGCAGCGCCGACAGGGCTAGGGGCGGGGAGCTGTTTTTT
CDR3aa: CASSADRARGGELFF

d_gene: NA
abundance: many
j_gene: TRBJ2-5
v_gene: TRBV20-1
CDR3nt: TGCAGTGCTAGAGGGAGGAACCAAGAGACCCAGTACTTC
CDR3aa: CSARGRNQETQYF

d_gene: NA
abundance: NA
j_gene: TRBJ2-1
v_gene: TRBV4-2
CDR3nt: TGTGCCAGCAGGGCCACTGGGGGAGCCGGCAATGAGCAGTTCTTC
CDR3aa: CASRATGGAGNEQFF

d_gene: NA
abundance: many
j_gene: TRBJ1-5
v_gene: TRBV12-3/TRBV12-4
CDR3nt: TGTGCCAGCAGTGCAGAGGTGGCGGGGGGGCAGCCCCAGCATTTT
CDR3aa: CASSAEVAGGQPQHF

d_gene: NA
abundance: many
j_gene: TRBJ2-1
v_gene: TRBV20-1
CDR3nt: TGCAGTGCTAGAGTAGACTATGAGCAGTTCTTC
CDR3aa: CSARVDYEQFF

d_gene: NA
abundance: many
j_gene: TRBJ2-3
v_gene: TRBV29-1
CDR3nt: TGCAGCGTTAGGGGGGAGGGCTTCCCCGCAGATACGCAGTATTTT
CDR3aa: CSVRGEGFPADTQYF

d_gene: NA
abundance: many
j_gene: TRBJ2-1
v_gene: TRBV12-3/TRBV12-4
CDR3nt: TGTGCCAGCAGCATGAGCAGTAAGATACCCCACCCCTACAACAATGAGCAGTTCTTC
CDR3aa: CASSMSSKIPHPYNNEQFF

d_gene: NA
abundance: NA
j_gene: TRBJ1-2
v_gene: TRBV12-3/TRBV12-4
CDR3nt: TGTGCCAGCACCTGGTCTGTCGGCAACTATGGCTACACCTTC
CDR3aa: CASTWSVGNYGYTF

d_gene: TRBD1
abundance: few
j_gene: TRBJ1-4
v_gene: TRBV7-9
CDR3nt: TGTGCCAGCAGCTTAGAGGGGGCAAAGGGAGTTAATGAAAAACTGTTTTTT
CDR3aa: CASSLEGAKGVNEKLFF

d_gene: NA
abundance: NA
j_gene: TRBJ2-2
v_gene: TRBV6-1
CDR3nt: TGTGCCAGCAGCTTCGGAGTGGGGGAGCTGTTTTTT
CDR3aa: CASSFGVGELFF

d_gene: NA
abundance: many
j_gene: TRBJ1-1
v_gene: TRBV3-1
CDR3nt: TGTGCCAGCAGCCGGACAAGCACTGAAGCTTTCTTT
CDR3aa: CASSRTSTEAFF

d_gene: NA
abundance: NA
j_gene: TRBJ1-5
v_gene: TRBV12-3/TRBV12-4
CDR3nt: TGTGCCAGCAGTTTGACACACAGTAGCAATCAGCCCCAGCATTTT
CDR3aa: CASSLTHSSNQPQHF

d_gene: NA
abundance: NA
j_gene: TRBJ2-5
v_gene: TRBV24-1
CDR3nt: TGTGCCACCAGTGATGCCGCAGGGGACCAAGAGACCCAGTACTTC
CDR3aa: CATSDAAGDQETQYF

d_gene: NA
abundance: many
j_gene: TRBJ2-3
v_gene: TRBV2
CDR3nt: TGTGCCAGCCAGTACTCCGAGGCGCAGTATTTT
CDR3aa: CASQYSEAQYF

d_gene: NA
abundance: many
j_gene: TRBJ2-7
v_gene: TRBV11-2
CDR3nt: TGTGCCAGCAGCTTAGATTGGGGGAGCGAGCAGTACTTC
CDR3aa: CASSLDWGSEQYF

d_gene: TRBD1
abundance: many
j_gene: TRBJ1-1
v_gene: TRBV12-3/TRBV12-4
CDR3nt: TGTGCCAGCAGTTTCGGACAGGGCACTGAAGCTTTCTTT
CDR3aa: CASSFGQGTEAFF

d_gene: NA
abundance: many
j_gene: TRBJ2-7
v_gene: TRBV28
CDR3nt: TGTGCCAGCAGTTTTATGGGTGTGTACGAGCAGTACTTC
CDR3aa: CASSFMGVYEQYF

d_gene: TRBD1
abundance: many
j_gene: TRBJ2-7
v_gene: TRBV2
CDR3nt: TGTGCCAGCAGTAACACCGAACCGGGACAGGGGTTCGAGCAGTACTTC
CDR3aa: CASSNTEPGQGFEQYF

d_gene: TRBD1
abundance: few
j_gene: TRBJ2-5
v_gene: TRBV7-2
CDR3nt: TGTGCCAGCAGCTCCAGGGGGCTGGGAGAGACCCAGTACTTC
CDR3aa: CASSSRGLGETQYF

d_gene: TRBD1
abundance: few
j_gene: TRBJ1-6
v_gene: TRBV19
CDR3nt: TGTGCCAGCGGACAGGACGGCGTATCCTATAATTCACCCCTCCACTTT
CDR3aa: CASGQDGVSYNSPLHF

d_gene: TRBD1
abundance: many
j_gene: TRBJ1-6
v_gene: TRBV6-1
CDR3nt: TGTGCCAGCAGGCGTAAACAGGGGAATAATTCACCCCTCCACTTT
CDR3aa: CASRRKQGNNSPLHF

d_gene: TRBD2
abundance: many
j_gene: TRBJ2-7
v_gene: TRBV7-9
CDR3nt: TGTGCCAGCAGCTTAGCCCTAGCGGGAGGGCCGTACGAGCAGTACTTC
CDR3aa: CASSLALAGGPYEQYF

d_gene: TRBD1
abundance: few
j_gene: TRBJ1-6
v_gene: TRBV12-3/TRBV12-4
CDR3nt: TGTGCCAGCAGTTTAAGCGTGAGGGGGCAATTATGGTACGGTTCACCCCTCCACTTT
CDR3aa: CASSLSVRGQLWYGSPLHF

d_gene: TRBD2
abundance: NA
j_gene: TRBJ2-1
v_gene: TRBV18
CDR3nt: TGTGCCAGCTCACCACCGGCGGGAGGGGGAGTAGGTGAGCAGTTCTTC
CDR3aa: CASSPPAGGGVGEQFF

d_gene: NA
abundance: few
j_gene: TRBJ1-5
v_gene: TRBV6-5
CDR3nt: TGTGCCAGCAGTTACTCGATGGGAAATCAGCCCCAGCATTTT
CDR3aa: CASSYSMGNQPQHF

d_gene: NA
abundance: few
j_gene: TRBJ2-3
v_gene: TRBV7-9
CDR3nt: TGTGCCAGCAGCCCGAGGGGCTACACAGATACGCAGTATTTT
CDR3aa: CASSPRGYTDTQYF

d_gene: NA
abundance: few
j_gene: TRBJ2-1
v_gene: TRBV7-9
CDR3nt: TGTGCCAGCAGCTTATATACAGAGCAGTTCTTC
CDR3aa: CASSLYTEQFF

d_gene: NA
abundance: few
j_gene: TRBJ2-7
v_gene: TRBV7-9
CDR3nt: TGTGCCAGCAGCTTAGGAAGTGGGCTAGAAGGAGGCCACGAGCAGTACTTC
CDR3aa: CASSLGSGLEGGHEQYF

d_gene: NA
abundance: many
j_gene: TRBJ2-2
v_gene: TRBV3-1
CDR3nt: TGTGCCAGCAGCCCCCACAGCACCGGGGAGCTGTTTTTT
CDR3aa: CASSPHSTGELFF

d_gene: NA
abundance: many
j_gene: TRBJ2-3
v_gene: TRBV20-1
CDR3nt: TGCAGTGCCCCGGACTGGGCCACAGATACGCAGTATTTT
CDR3aa: CSAPDWATDTQYF

d_gene: NA
abundance: NA
j_gene: TRBJ2-7
v_gene: TRBV29-1
CDR3nt: TGCAGCGTTGAGGACGAAACCTACGAGCAGTACTTC
CDR3aa: CSVEDETYEQYF

d_gene: TRBD2
abundance: many
j_gene: TRBJ2-1
v_gene: TRBV5-1
CDR3nt: TGCGCCAGCAGCTTGATCAGCGGGAGGGTACGTGAGCAGTTCTTC
CDR3aa: CASSLISGRVREQFF

d_gene: NA
abundance: many
j_gene: TRBJ2-1
v_gene: TRBV4-1
CDR3nt: TGCGCCAGCAGCCAAGGCGGTTGGACACCGAAGGGTAATGAGCAGTTCTTC
CDR3aa: CASSQGGWTPKGNEQFF